The rows below give T cell receptor beta chains drawn from one sample of a study of CD8+ T cells in alopecia areata. Here immunoSEQ multiplex PCR was the method, and the copy in TCRdb shows in-frame clones only, minus some. Among around 100,000 clones, around three fifths were seen once, and the ten largest hold roughly 9%. Sample: CD4+ T cells sorted from blood. The receptor set was obtained from a human donor in good health. Each CDR3 is given with its conserved first and last residue. The D gene is left open where the match is weak. Size values are once, few and many counts, or a class for expanded clones, and some rows have none.

d_gene,abundance,v_gene,j_gene,CDR3aa,CDR3nt
NA,NA,TRBV5-1,TRBJ2-4,CASSPVNENIQYF,TGCGCCAGCAGCCCAGTGAACGAAAACATTCAGTACTTC
NA,NA,TRBV7-2,TRBJ2-7,CASSPEGLKTYEQYF,TGTGCCAGCAGCCCCGAGGGACTCAAAACCTACGAGCAGTACTTC
NA,NA,TRBV29-1,TRBJ1-1,CSVENQPNTEAFF,TGCAGCGTTGAAAACCAGCCGAACACTGAAGCTTTCTTT
TRBD2,NA,TRBV30,TRBJ2-3,CAGRGAFSTDTQYF,TGTGCCGGGCGGGGGGCTTTCTCCACAGATACGCAGTATTTT
NA,NA,TRBV7-9,TRBJ2-5,CASSPDPRQETQYF,TGTGCCAGCAGCCCGGATCCGCGGCAAGAGACCCAGTACTTC
NA,few,TRBV5-1,TRBJ2-7,CASSLGHEQYF,TGCGCCAGCAGCTTGGGCCACGAGCAGTACTTC
TRBD2,few,TRBV2,TRBJ2-2,CASTRLGRARTGELFF,TGTGCCAGCACTAGACTGGGGAGGGCCCGCACCGGGGAGCTGTTTTTT
NA,NA,TRBV7-2,TRBJ1-4,CASSSLTDHNEKLFF,TGTGCCAGCAGCTCGTTGACAGACCATAATGAAAAACTGTTTTTT
NA,few,TRBV7-2,TRBJ2-3,CASSPARDDTQYF,TGTGCCAGCAGCCCCGCCCGAGACGATACGCAGTATTTT
NA,few,TRBV29-1,TRBJ2-2,CSVEGETGELFF,TGCAGCGTTGAAGGGGAAACCGGGGAGCTGTTTTTT
NA,NA,TRBV11-2,TRBJ1-1,CASSGDGHTEAFF,TGTGCCAGCAGCGGGGACGGCCACACTGAAGCTTTCTTT
TRBD1,few,TRBV29-1,TRBJ1-1,CSARGQGSDTEAFF,TGCAGCGCCAGGGGGCAGGGGTCGGACACTGAAGCTTTCTTT
NA,NA,TRBV6-5,TRBJ2-3,CASSRSHSTDTQYF,TGTGCCAGCAGCAGATCACATAGCACAGATACGCAGTATTTT
TRBD2,few,TRBV6-1,TRBJ2-5,CAIGLAGVETQYF,TGTGCCATCGGACTAGCGGGGGTGGAGACCCAGTACTTC
NA,NA,TRBV30,TRBJ2-6,CAWGTSGANVLTF,TGTGCCTGGGGGACTTCTGGGGCCAACGTCCTGACTTTC
NA,NA,TRBV7-2,TRBJ2-3,CASSLAIPYTDTQYF,TGTGCCAGCAGCTTAGCCATCCCCTACACAGATACGCAGTATTTT
NA,NA,TRBV5-1,TRBJ2-5,CASSLNPGGLETQYF,TGCGCCAGCAGCTTGAATCCGGGTGGGCTAGAGACCCAGTACTTC
TRBD2,NA,TRBV27,TRBJ2-7,CASSSRSGNYEQYF,TGTGCCAGCAGTTCTCGTAGCGGGAACTACGAGCAGTACTTC
TRBD2,once,TRBV29-1,TRBJ2-5,CSARLAGEETQYF,TGCAGCGCAAGACTAGCGGGGGAAGAGACCCAGTACTTC
NA,NA,TRBV6-5,TRBJ2-7,CASTQGPGEQYF,TGTGCCAGCACACAGGGTCCAGGGGAGCAGTACTTC
TRBD2,few,TRBV27,TRBJ2-7,CASSPRQLANTYEQYF,TGTGCCAGCAGTCCAAGGCAACTAGCGAACACCTACGAGCAGTACTTC
NA,NA,TRBV29-1,TRBJ1-1,CSTEQGSTEAFF,TGCAGCACGGAACAAGGGAGCACTGAAGCTTTCTTT
NA,NA,TRBV7-2,TRBJ2-5,CASQRGVRQETQYF,TGTGCCAGTCAAAGGGGGGTACGTCAAGAGACCCAGTACTTC
TRBD2,few,TRBV2,TRBJ2-5,CASGRTSAKMETQYF,TGTGCCAGCGGGCGGACTAGCGCAAAAATGGAGACCCAGTACTTC
TRBD2,medium-sized,TRBV28,TRBJ2-3,CASSLSAGGFTDTQYF,TGTGCCAGCAGTTTAAGTGCGGGGGGCTTCACAGATACGCAGTATTTT
NA,NA,TRBV19,TRBJ2-2,CASSIVPAGELFF,TGTGCCAGTAGTATCGTTCCAGCCGGGGAGCTGTTTTTT
NA,NA,TRBV20-1,TRBJ2-5,CSAVQETQYF,TGCAGTGCTGTCCAAGAGACCCAGTACTTC
NA,few,TRBV6-1,TRBJ1-6,CASSLIKTDSPLHF,TGTGCCAGCAGTCTCATTAAGACCGATTCACCCCTCCACTTT
TRBD2,NA,TRBV5-6,TRBJ2-7,CASTWGDYAYEQYF,TGTGCCAGCACGTGGGGGGACTACGCCTACGAGCAGTACTTC
NA,NA,TRBV29-1,TRBJ2-1,CSVVRHSSYNEQFF,TGCAGCGTTGTACGGCATTCCTCCTACAATGAGCAGTTCTTC